This is a list of T cell receptor beta chains from one sample in a study of regulatory T cells in long-lasting Graves disease. TCRdb reprocessed the multiplex PCR reads via MiXCR and lists one record per CDR3 protein. The table lists around 230,000 distinct CDR3 sequences, approximately 16% of them singletons, with around 21% in the top ten. Sequencing used peripheral blood mononuclear cells (PBMCs), obtained at new diagnosis, from a patient treated with antithyroid drugs. The source is a female donor with Graves disease. The CDR3 runs from the conserved cysteine through the conserved F or W. The D gene is left open where the match is weak. Expanded clones get a size class; other rows say once, few or many, or leave the size out.

clone_size,j_call,d_call,v_call,cdr3_nt,cdr3_aa
many,TRBJ2-4,.,TRBV12-3/TRBV12-4,TGTGCCAGTACCCCTGGTGGGACCAAAAACATTCAGTACTTC,CASTPGGTKNIQYF
many,TRBJ2-5,TRBD2,TRBV20-1,TGCAGTGCTAGACCGCTAGCGGGAGTTCGGGAGACCCAGTACTTC,CSARPLAGVRETQYF
many,TRBJ1-5,TRBD1,TRBV18,TGTGCCAGCTCAGCTACTACAGGGGGCGTAGGTCAGCCCCAGCATTTT,CASSATTGGVGQPQHF
many,TRBJ1-4,.,TRBV30,TGTGCCTGGAGTGTAGGGACGAAGGAACTGTTTTTT,CAWSVGTKELFF
many,TRBJ1-6,.,TRBV6-1,TGTGCCAGCAGTGGTACAGGGCGGAATTCACCCCTCCACTTT,CASSGTGRNSPLHF
many,TRBJ2-7,.,TRBV15,TGTGCCACCAGCAGAGCCGGGAGCTCCTACGAGCAGTACTTC,CATSRAGSSYEQYF
many,TRBJ2-5,TRBD2,TRBV25-1,TGTGCCAGCAGGACCCAGCGGGAGTTCCGAAAGACCCAGTACTTC,CASRTQREFRKTQYF
many,TRBJ2-7,TRBD2,TRBV4-1,TGCGCCAGCAGCCCTAGCGGGAGGTCGTACGAGCAGTACTTC,CASSPSGRSYEQYF
many,TRBJ2-2,.,TRBV28,TGTGCCAGCAGTTTCTATCCGAACACCGGGGAGCTGTTTTTT,CASSFYPNTGELFF
many,TRBJ1-5,.,TRBV2,TGTGCCAGCAGTGATCGGTCAGCCGGTCAGCCCCAGCATTTT,CASSDRSAGQPQHF
many,TRBJ1-4,.,TRBV28,TGTGCCAGCAGTTTACCCCCGACAGATGAAAAACTGTTTTTT,CASSLPPTDEKLFF
few,TRBJ1-2,.,TRBV6-1,TGTGCCAGCAGTGAAGCAGGGGGGATCTATGGCTACACCTTC,CASSEAGGIYGYTF
.,TRBJ1-2,.,TRBV28,TGTGCCAGCAGTCTCTACCGGGCCCCGAGTCCAGGGGATGGCTACACCTTC,CASSLYRAPSPGDGYTF
.,TRBJ2-7,TRBD1,TRBV29-1,TGCAGCTTATCGGCAGGGGGCGGGTACGAGCAGTACTTC,CSLSAGGGYEQYF
many,TRBJ1-1,TRBD1,TRBV11-1,TGTGCCAGCAGCATCCGACAGGGGAGGGATACTGAAGCTTTCTTT,CASSIRQGRDTEAFF
.,TRBJ2-7,TRBD2,TRBV28,TGTGCCAGCAGTCAAACTAGCGTCCTCGGCGAGCAGTACTTC,CASSQTSVLGEQYF
.,TRBJ2-1,.,TRBV15,TGTGCCACCAGCATTCGAATGAATCTTATTAGTGAGCAGTTCTTC,CATSIRMNLISEQFF
many,TRBJ1-2,TRBD1,TRBV5-1,TGCGCCAGCAGCTTGGAGGCAGGGGGCGACTATGGCTACACCTTC,CASSLEAGGDYGYTF
many,TRBJ1-4,TRBD1,TRBV27,TGTGCCAGCACCGGGACAGGGAGGTTGTCAGATGAAAAACTGTTTTTT,CASTGTGRLSDEKLFF
many,TRBJ2-7,TRBD2,TRBV3-1,TGTGCCAGCAGCCCACACCGGGGGGTGAGCTCCTACGAGCAGTACTTC,CASSPHRGVSSYEQYF
many,TRBJ1-1,.,TRBV12-5,TGTGCTAGTGGTTCGGGACCGGGACCTGAAGCTTTCTTT,CASGSGPGPEAFF
many,TRBJ2-5,.,TRBV9,TGTGCCAGCAGCGTAGGCGCAAGCCTGGGAGAGACCCAGTACTTC,CASSVGASLGETQYF
many,TRBJ2-5,TRBD1,TRBV2,TGTGCCAGCAGCACCAGGGGGCCCCAAGAGACCCAGTACTTC,CASSTRGPQETQYF
.,TRBJ2-1,TRBD1,TRBV5-6,TGTGCCAGCAGCGGGACCGGGACAGTCAATGAGCAGTTCTTC,CASSGTGTVNEQFF
many,TRBJ2-3,.,TRBV12-5,TGTGCTAGTGGTACCGGGCAGAGTAGCACAGATACGCAGTATTTT,CASGTGQSSTDTQYF
few,TRBJ2-4,TRBD2,TRBV18,TGTGCCAGCTCACTCTCCGGGGGGACTAGCGGATTAAAAAACATTCAGTACTTC,CASSLSGGTSGLKNIQYF
many,TRBJ2-1,TRBD2,TRBV3-1,TGTGCCAGCAGCCAAGAGCCCCTTCTCCGGGAGGGTCAGTTCTTC,CASSQEPLLREGQFF
many,TRBJ1-1,.,TRBV11-2,TGTGCCAGCAGCTTCGCCCCCAAGGGGGGGACTGAAGCTTTCTTT,CASSFAPKGGTEAFF
many,TRBJ2-7,.,TRBV29-1,TGCAGCGTTGCCGAGGACGGAATAGTCGGCGAGCAGTACTTC,CSVAEDGIVGEQYF
many,TRBJ2-5,.,TRBV20-1,TGCAGTGCTAGAGATCAGAGTGGGCTAGTAGAGACCCAGTACTTC,CSARDQSGLVETQYF
many,TRBJ2-3,.,TRBV6-5,TGTGCCAGCAGTTACGGAGCGGGAGATACGCAGTATTTT,CASSYGAGDTQYF
many,TRBJ2-7,.,TRBV5-1,TGCGCCAGCAGCTCGGGTCGGGAGTATCATCTCGAGCAGTACTTC,CASSSGREYHLEQYF
many,TRBJ2-1,TRBD1,TRBV7-8,TGTGCCAGCAGCTTCGGACAGGGACGTTACAATGAGCAGTTCTTC,CASSFGQGRYNEQFF
many,TRBJ2-1,.,TRBV27,TGTGCCAGCAGTTTGAAGGCGACCCCCAACGGGAATGAGCAGTTCTTC,CASSLKATPNGNEQFF
few,TRBJ2-2,TRBD2,TRBV12-5,TGTGCTAGTGGTTGGGGACTAGCCCCCGGCGGGGAGCTGTTTTTT,CASGWGLAPGGELFF
many,TRBJ1-1,.,TRBV6-5,TGTGCCAGCAGTTACTCACAGGGAAGCACTGAAGCTTTCTTT,CASSYSQGSTEAFF
few,TRBJ1-5,TRBD1,TRBV6-1,TGTGCCAGCAGTGACGGGACAGGGGTTGACAATCAGCCCCAGCATTTT,CASSDGTGVDNQPQHF